These 30 T cell receptor beta chains came from one sample sequenced in a study of shared clonotypes between healthy human individuals. Sequencing was performed with immunoSEQ multiplex PCR; in TCRdb, only in-frame clones are kept and a portion is missing. The table lists fewer than 400,000 clones, around two thirds of them singletons. Sequenced input: memory CD4+ T cells sorted from blood. The subset is: CD45RA-negative fraction. The source of these receptors is a man younger than 40 in good health.

CDR3 sequence reads: CASSPPEELANSYEQYF. CDR3 DNA sequence: TGTGCCAGCTCACCACCGGAGGAACTAGCGAATTCCTACGAGCAGTACTTC. The chain links TRBV18 to TRBJ2-7; 7 nucleotides line up with TRBD2. The V gene end was trimmed by 0 bases and the J gene end by 1 base; junction bases not matched to a gene: 9. Per germline, CDR1 KGHSH and CDR2 LQKENI. The CDR3 consists of 17 residues. The complete variable domain, with remaining parts taken from reference TRBV18 and TRBJ2-7, reads NAGVMQNPRHLVRRRGQEARLRCSPMKGHSHVYWYRQLPEEGLKFMVYLQKENIIDESGMPKERFSAEFPKEGPSILRIQQVVRGDSAAYFCASSPPEELANSYEQYFGPGTRLTVT.

This clone was counted only a few times. The rearrangement joins TRBV27 to TRBJ1-2; D remains ambiguous. V was pared by 4 bases and J by 1 base, with 13 bases between. Germline CDR1 reads MNHEY; CDR2 reads SMNVEV (reference sequence). CDR3 length equals 15 residues. For the CDR3, the DNA is TGTGCCAGCAGTTCCTGGCCCGATCATAACTATGGCTACACCTTC. Protein product: CASSSWPDHNYGYTF.

V gene TRBV6-5 combines with J gene TRBJ1-3; D is ambiguous. The CDR3 runs to 16 residues. Germline assignment: CDR1 MNHEY and CDR2 SVGAGI. V lost 0 bases and J lost 4, with 13 bases in between. CDR3 residues: CASSYSATVIGNTIYF. Here the CDR3 DNA reads TGTGCCAGCAGTTACTCTGCCACTGTCATCGGAAACACCATATATTTT.

The chain carries TRBV2 and TRBJ2-1; tentatively, D is TRBD1 (6 bases). Germline values: CDR1 SNHLY, CDR2 FYNNEI. V dropped 4 bases and J dropped 2 bases, with 12 bases sitting between them. CDR3 size: 15 residues. The CDR3 sequence is CASSAQGSTYNEQFF. The CDR3, as DNA: TGTGCCAGCAGTGCACAGGGTTCGACCTACAATGAGCAGTTCTTC.

This chain links TRBV6-1 with TRBJ2-3; TRBD1 matches at 9 bases. The junction had 4 bases not matched to a gene; V was cut back by 6 bases and J by 0 bases. Germline lookup yields CDR1 MNHNS and CDR2 SASEGT. The CDR3 loop spans 15 amino acids. This chain's CDR3 is CASSRGTGSTDTQYF. The CDR3, as DNA: TGTGCCAGCAGCCGCGGGACAGGGAGCACAGATACGCAGTATTTT.

To note about this clone: Other DNA sequences in this sample translate to the same CDR3. V and J are TRBV5-6 and TRBJ2-5; 11 bases agree with TRBD2. J gave up 5 bases and V 2 bases, and 5 bases lay outside the gene matches. The CDR3 totals 15 residues. From germline, CDR1 is SGHDT and CDR2 YYEEEE. DNA of the CDR3: TGTGCCAGCAGCTTCGTAGCGGGAGGGAGGGAGACCCAGTACTTC. Translating it yields CASSFVAGGRETQYF.

The chain recombines TRBV4-2 with TRBJ2-1, with 7 bases identical to TRBD2. The V gene end was trimmed by 1 base and the J gene end by 5 bases; junction bases not matched to a gene: 11. Per germline, CDR1 LGHNA and CDR2 YNFKEQ. The CDR3 is 17 amino acids. For the CDR3, the DNA is TGTGCCAGCAGCCAAGTATTGCGGGACTACCGAGACAATGAGCAGTTCTTC. Its protein product is CASSQVLRDYRDNEQFF.

This clone was detected ten times or more. The chain uses TRBV6-6 and TRBJ2-7; D tentatively fits TRBD1 or TRBD2 (6 bases each). Germline CDR1 is MNHNY and CDR2 is SVGAGI (reference sequence). Trimming cost V 3 bases and J 4 bases, with 10 bases left between them. The CDR3 totals 13 residues. The CDR3 protein is CASSYLGGYEQYF. DNA of the CDR3: TGTGCCAGCAGTTATTTAGGGGGGTACGAGCAGTACTTC.

This clone came up a few times. V usage is TRBV19 and J usage is TRBJ2-5; 9 positions match TRBD2. From germline, CDR1 is LNHDA and CDR2 SQIVND (reference sequence). The CDR3 is 15 residues long. J lost 5 bases, V lost 2 bases, and 6 bases had no gene match. The CDR3 protein is CASSIPGGRAETQYF. CDR3 in DNA: TGTGCCAGTAGTATACCGGGCGGGAGGGCCGAGACCCAGTACTTC.

The chain carries TRBV5-4 and TRBJ1-1, with no clear D. The germline V gene has CDR1 SGHNT and CDR2 YYREEE (reference sequence). Trimming removed 4 bases at V and 7 bases at J, with 11 bases between. This CDR3 is built from 12 residues. CDR3 residues: CASSRLQSEAFF. In nucleotides, the CDR3 is TGTGCCAGCAGCAGACTCCAGAGTGAAGCTTTCTTT. The complete variable domain, with remaining parts taken from reference TRBV5-4 and TRBJ1-1, reads ETGVTQSPTHLIKTRGQQVTLRCSSQSGHNTVSWYQQALGQGPQFIFQYYREEENGRGNFPPRFSGLQFPNYSSELNVNALELDDSALYLCASSRLQSEAFFGQGTRLTVV.

The chain links TRBV14 to TRBJ2-5; D is ambiguous. This CDR3 is built from 17 residues. From germline, CDR1 is SGHDN and CDR2 FVKESK. Trimming left V 0 bases short and J 3 bases short, with 17 bases between. Here the CDR3 reads CASSQEATRIVEETQYF. The CDR3 DNA reads TGTGCCAGCAGCCAAGAGGCCACAAGAATAGTAGAAGAGACCCAGTACTTC.

V and J are TRBV4-3 and TRBJ2-6; 8 nucleotides match TRBD2. This CDR3 is 19 amino acids long. Unmatched junction bases numbered 11, after V lost 4 bases and J lost 0 bases. Germline CDR1 LGHNA, CDR2 YSLEER. The CDR3 sequence: CASSPQALAGLSGANVLTF. As DNA, the CDR3 is TGCGCCAGCAGCCCCCAAGCCCTAGCGGGCCTCTCTGGGGCCAACGTCCTGACTTTC.

The V call is TRBV5-1, the J call TRBJ2-1; TRBD1 agrees at 7 bases. Germline values: CDR1 SGHRS, CDR2 YFSETQ. The CDR3 totals 15 residues. V gave up 4 bases and J gave up 5 bases; unmatched junction bases: 9. CDR3 coding DNA: TGCGCCAGCAGCCGTGGCGGACAGGAGGACAATGAGCAGTTCTTC. Amino acid sequence: CASSRGGQEDNEQFF.

This sequence joins TRBV6-1 and TRBJ2-3, with TRBD1 matching 9 bases. J lost 8 bases, V lost 6 bases, and 9 bases had no gene match. CDR1 is MNHNS and CDR2 is SASEGT in the germline V gene. The CDR3 is 14 residues long. The CDR3 nucleotides read TGTGCCAGCAGGCAACAGGGGGCGTTCGGTACGCAGTATTTT. It is translated as CASRQQGAFGTQYF.

J is TRBJ2-3 and V is TRBV7-9; TRBD2 aligns across 8 bases. V lost 4 bases, J lost 2 bases, and 8 bases stayed unmatched. Germline-derived CDR1 and CDR2 are SEHNR and FQNEAQ (reference sequence). The length of the CDR3 is 16 residues. For the CDR3, the DNA is TGTGCCAGCAGCTACCCGCCGGGGGGGCTCACAGATACGCAGTATTTT. It yields the protein CASSYPPGGLTDTQYF.

The chain is built from TRBV6-1 and TRBJ2-1; 12 bases align to TRBD2. The V gene's germline CDR1 is MNHNS and CDR2 SASEGT. Trimming removed 8 bases from V and 8 bases from J; junction bases left unmatched: 7. The CDR3 length is 14 residues. CDR3 protein: CASLAGGPIDEQFF. In DNA, the CDR3 is TGTGCCAGCCTAGCGGGAGGGCCGATCGATGAGCAGTTCTTC.

The sample holds a few counts of this clone. The rearrangement uses TRBV7-3 and TRBJ2-2, with TRBD2 matching 9 bases. J gave up 5 bases and V 2 bases, and 6 bases lay outside the gene matches. This CDR3 spans 16 amino acids. Germline V lookup: CDR1 SGHTA, CDR2 FQGTGA. The CDR3 DNA sequence: TGTGCCAGCAGCTTAGTAGCGGGAGTGGGGACCGGGGAGCTGTTTTTT. It specifies CASSLVAGVGTGELFF.

V usage is TRBV7-8 and J usage is TRBJ2-2; TRBD1 aligns across 7 bases. J gave up 0 bases and V 2 bases, and 3 bases lay outside the gene matches. The germline V gene has CDR1 SGHVS and CDR2 FQNEAQ. The CDR3 contains 16 residues. This chain's CDR3 is CASSLRGTANTGELFF. CDR3 nucleotide sequence: TGTGCCAGCAGCTTAAGAGGGACAGCGAACACCGGGGAGCTGTTTTTT.

V and J are TRBV2 and TRBJ2-5; 14 bases are shared with TRBD2. The germline gives CDR1 SNHLY, CDR2 FYNNEI. The CDR3 covers 15 residues. J gave up 5 bases and V 6 bases, and 5 bases lay outside the gene matches. CDR3 coding DNA: TGTGCCAGCAGCTTGGGACTAGCGGGAGTTGAGACCCAGTACTTC. Protein: CASSLGLAGVETQYF.

The chain uses TRBV6-1 and TRBJ1-5; D gene ambiguous. Trimming pared 4 bases from V and 0 bases from J, leaving 13 bases between. CDR1 and CDR2 (germline): MNHNS, SASEGT. The length of the CDR3 is 16 residues. CDR3 DNA: TGTGCCAGCAGTGCAGTCAACGGTGATAGCAATCAGCCCCAGCATTTT. Protein product: CASSAVNGDSNQPQHF.

The chain combines TRBV9 with TRBJ1-2, with 9 bases lining up with TRBD1. J lost 4 bases, V lost 3 bases, and 7 bases had no gene match. The germline V gene has CDR1 SGDLS and CDR2 YYNGEE. This CDR3 region has 15 residues. CDR3 residues: CASSAGTGWTYGYTF. CDR3 sequence (DNA): TGTGCCAGCAGCGCCGGGACAGGGTGGACCTATGGCTACACCTTC.

In regard to this clone: This sample includes further DNA sequences coding for the same CDR3. The V call is TRBV29-1, the J call TRBJ2-3; possibly TRBD1 for D (5 bases). The CDR3 has 12 amino acids. Germline values: CDR1 SQVTM, CDR2 ANQGSEA. V lost 5 bases and J lost 4, with 10 bases in between. The CDR3: CSVRQGADTQYF. In nucleotides, the CDR3 is TGCAGCGTTAGGCAGGGCGCAGATACGCAGTATTTT.

This clone has just a few counts. This chain uses TRBV6-5 with TRBJ1-3; weak D call: TRBD1 (5 bases). Germline V gene lookup returns CDR1 MNHEY and CDR2 SVGAGI. CDR3 length: 15 residues. Trimming took 7 bases from V and 0 from J, leaving 13 bases between them. The CDR3 DNA follows: TGTGCCAGCACCAAAAGGGGCAGCTCTGGAAACACCATATATTTT. It yields the protein CASTKRGSSGNTIYF.

This clone was seen only a few times. The chain's CDR3 is CASSHNRGDYEQYF. The CDR3 coding sequence is TGCGCCAGCAGCCATAATCGGGGGGACTACGAGCAGTACTTC. The rearrangement uses TRBV4-3 and TRBJ2-7; 7 bases fit TRBD2. This CDR3 has 14 amino acids. J was trimmed by 3 bases and V by 3 bases; bases with no gene match: 5. CDR1 is LGHNA, CDR2 YSLEER, per germline.

About this clone: Other nucleotide sequences from this sample produce the same CDR3. V usage is TRBV11-2 and J usage is TRBJ2-3; TRBD2 matches at 12 bases. In germline, CDR1 is SGHAT, CDR2 FQNNGV. This CDR3 has 16 amino acids. V shed 6 bases and J 3 bases; nucleotides not matched to a gene: 7. The chain's CDR3 is CASSSGLAGGTDTQYF. The CDR3 DNA follows: TGTGCCAGCAGTTCCGGCCTAGCGGGAGGGACAGATACGCAGTATTTT.

This clone was found many times. DNA for the CDR3: TGTGCCAGCAGCGCTAGGCAGGGGCTGCGGTCGTCGTCAAACGAGCAGTACTTC. It codes for CASSARQGLRSSSNEQYF. The rearrangement joins TRBV5-4 to TRBJ2-7; tentatively, D is TRBD1 (6 bases). The CDR3 has 18 residues. V lost 4 bases and J 5 bases, leaving 28 bases between the germline ends. Germline V gene data show CDR1 as SGHNT and CDR2 as YYREEE (reference sequence).

The chain carries TRBV30 and TRBJ1-5, with D uncertain. The CDR3 is 14 residues long. Germline CDR1 GTSNPN, CDR2 SVGIG (reference sequence). The germline V and J ends were trimmed by 0 bases and 3 bases, with 9 bases remaining between them. CDR3 nucleotides: TGTGCCTGGAGTGTAAAAGGGAACAATCAGCCCCAGCATTTT. Its protein is CAWSVKGNNQPQHF. The entire variable domain, with the rest obtained from reference TRBV30 and TRBJ1-5, is as follows: SQTIHQWPATLVQPVGSPLSLECTVEGTSNPNLYWYRQAAGRGLQLLFYSVGIGQISSEVPQNLSASRPQDRQFILSSKKLLLSDSGFYLCAWSVKGNNQPQHFGDGTRLSIL.

The V call is TRBV28, the J call TRBJ2-5, with D possibly being TRBD1 (5 bases). With 6 bases removed from V and 4 bases from J, the gap between germline ends came to 9 bases. Germline loops: CDR1 MDHEN, CDR2 SYDVKM. The CDR3 runs to 12 residues. CDR3: CASRQGPETQYF. CDR3 coding DNA: TGTGCCAGCAGGCAGGGTCCAGAGACCCAGTACTTC.

The V and J genes are TRBV11-2 and TRBJ1-2; no clear D. The CDR3 loop spans 13 amino acids. The germline gives CDR1 SGHAT, CDR2 FQNNGV. V gave up 0 bases and J gave up 5 bases, with 7 bases separating them. This CDR3 is CASSLDPSYGYTF. CDR3 in DNA: TGTGCCAGCAGCTTAGACCCTAGTTATGGCTACACCTTC.

The CDR3 region has the DNA TGTGCCAGCAGCTACCCGACAGGGTTCACAGATACGCAGTATTTT. It is translated as CASSYPTGFTDTQYF. The chain carries TRBV7-8 and TRBJ2-3, with 7 positions matching TRBD1. This CDR3 region has 15 residues. The germline V gene encodes CDR1 SGHVS and CDR2 FQNEAQ. Trimming took 4 bases from V and 2 from J; bases not matched to a gene: 6.